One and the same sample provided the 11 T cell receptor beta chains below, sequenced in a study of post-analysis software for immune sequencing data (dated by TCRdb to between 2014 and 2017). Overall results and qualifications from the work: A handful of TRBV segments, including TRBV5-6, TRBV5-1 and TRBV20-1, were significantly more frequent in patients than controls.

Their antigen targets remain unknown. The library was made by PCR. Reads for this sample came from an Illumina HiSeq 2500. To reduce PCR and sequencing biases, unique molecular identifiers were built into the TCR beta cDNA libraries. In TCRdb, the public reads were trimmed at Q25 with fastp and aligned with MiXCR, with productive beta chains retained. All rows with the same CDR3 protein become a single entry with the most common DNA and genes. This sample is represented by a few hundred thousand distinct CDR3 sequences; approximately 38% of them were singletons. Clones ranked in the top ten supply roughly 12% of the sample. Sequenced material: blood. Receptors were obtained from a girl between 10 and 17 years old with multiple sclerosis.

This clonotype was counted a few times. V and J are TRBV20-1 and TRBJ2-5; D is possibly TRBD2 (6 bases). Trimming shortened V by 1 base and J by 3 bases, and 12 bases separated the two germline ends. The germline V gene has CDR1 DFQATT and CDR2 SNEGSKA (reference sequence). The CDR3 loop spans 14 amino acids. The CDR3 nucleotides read TGCAGTGCTAGAGTCCTGACTAGAGAAGAGACCCAGTACTTC. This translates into CSARVLTREETQYF.

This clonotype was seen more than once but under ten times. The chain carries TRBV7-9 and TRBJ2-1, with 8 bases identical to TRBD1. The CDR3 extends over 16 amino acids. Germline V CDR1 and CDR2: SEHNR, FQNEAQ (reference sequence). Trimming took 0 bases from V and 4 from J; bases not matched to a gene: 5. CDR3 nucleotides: TGTGCCAGCAGCTTAGCGGTGGGGACAGGTTACAATGAGCAGTTCTTC. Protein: CASSLAVGTGYNEQFF. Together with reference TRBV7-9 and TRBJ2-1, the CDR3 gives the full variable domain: DTGVSQNPRHKITKRGQNVTFRCDPISEHNRLYWYRQTLGQGPEFLTYFQNEAQLEKSRLLSDRFSAERPKGSFSTLEIQRTEQGDSAMYLCASSLAVGTGYNEQFFGPGTRLTVL.

The CDR3 is CASSQSGGSNQPQHF. CDR3 in DNA: TGTGCCAGCAGCCAATCTGGAGGCAGCAATCAGCCCCAGCATTTT. This rearrangement joins TRBV16 to TRBJ1-5; D is unclear. V was pared by 0 bases and J by 1 base, with 7 bases between. CDR3 length equals 15 residues. CDR1 is KGHSY, CDR2 FQNENV, per germline.

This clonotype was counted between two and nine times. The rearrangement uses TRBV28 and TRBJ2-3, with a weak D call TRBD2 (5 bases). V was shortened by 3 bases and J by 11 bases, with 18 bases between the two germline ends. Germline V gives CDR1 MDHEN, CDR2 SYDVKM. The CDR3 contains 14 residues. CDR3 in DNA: TGTGCCAGCAGTTTTTATGCGGGTGGGAGAATGCAGTATTTT. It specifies CASSFYAGGRMQYF.

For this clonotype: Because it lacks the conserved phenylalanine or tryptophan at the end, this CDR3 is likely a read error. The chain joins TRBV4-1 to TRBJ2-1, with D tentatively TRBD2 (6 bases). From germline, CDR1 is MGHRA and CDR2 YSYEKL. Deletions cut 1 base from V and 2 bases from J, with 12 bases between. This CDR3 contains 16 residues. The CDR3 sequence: CASSQVTGLTYNEQFL. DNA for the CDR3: TGCGCCAGCAGCCAAGTAACGGGACTCACCTACAATGAGCAGTTCTTA.

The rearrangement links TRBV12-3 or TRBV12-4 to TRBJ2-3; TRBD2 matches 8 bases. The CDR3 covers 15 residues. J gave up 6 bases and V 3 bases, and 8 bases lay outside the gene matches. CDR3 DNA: TGTGCCAGCAGTTTGCCAACTAGCGGTATTGATACGCAGTATTTT. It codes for CASSLPTSGIDTQYF.

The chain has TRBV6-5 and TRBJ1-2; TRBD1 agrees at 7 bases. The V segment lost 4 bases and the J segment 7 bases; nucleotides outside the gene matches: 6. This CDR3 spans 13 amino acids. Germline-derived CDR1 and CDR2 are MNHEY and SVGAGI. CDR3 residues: CASSFRQGSGYTF. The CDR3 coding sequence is TGTGCCAGCAGTTTCCGACAGGGTAGTGGCTACACCTTC.

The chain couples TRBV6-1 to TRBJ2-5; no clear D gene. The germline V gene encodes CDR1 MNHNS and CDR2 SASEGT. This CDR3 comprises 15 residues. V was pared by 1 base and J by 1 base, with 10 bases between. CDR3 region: CASSEDGQPQETQYF. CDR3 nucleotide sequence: TGTGCCAGCAGTGAAGATGGGCAGCCCCAAGAGACCCAGTACTTC.

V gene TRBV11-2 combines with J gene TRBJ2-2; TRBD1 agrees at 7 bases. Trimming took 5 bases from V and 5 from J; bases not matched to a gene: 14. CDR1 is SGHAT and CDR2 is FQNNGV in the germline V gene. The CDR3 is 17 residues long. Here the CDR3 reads CASSETSEGARTGELFF. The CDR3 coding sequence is TGTGCCAGCAGCGAGACCTCCGAGGGGGCACGGACCGGGGAGCTGTTTTTT. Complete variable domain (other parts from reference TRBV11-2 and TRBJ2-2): EAGVAQSPRYKIIEKRQSVAFWCNPISGHATLYWYQQILGQGPKLLIQFQNNGVVDDSQLPKDRFSAERLKGVDSTLKIQPAKLEDSAVYLCASSETSEGARTGELFFGEGSRLTVL.

The CDR3 spells CAISESDRNNSPLHF. The DNA for the CDR3 is TGTGCCATCAGTGAATCCGACAGGAATAATTCACCCCTCCACTTT. The V and J genes are TRBV10-3 and TRBJ1-6; D is possibly TRBD1 (6 bases). With 3 bases removed from V and 5 bases from J, the gap between germline ends came to 11 bases. Germline CDR1 is ENHRY and CDR2 is SYGVKD. This CDR3 has 15 residues.

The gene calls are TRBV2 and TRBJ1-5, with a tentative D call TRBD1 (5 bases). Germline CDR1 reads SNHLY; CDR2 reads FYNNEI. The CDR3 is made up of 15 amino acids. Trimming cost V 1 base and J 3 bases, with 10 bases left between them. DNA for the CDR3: TGTGCCAGCAGTGAAGAGGCAGGGTACAATCAGCCCCAGCATTTT. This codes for CASSEEAGYNQPQHF.